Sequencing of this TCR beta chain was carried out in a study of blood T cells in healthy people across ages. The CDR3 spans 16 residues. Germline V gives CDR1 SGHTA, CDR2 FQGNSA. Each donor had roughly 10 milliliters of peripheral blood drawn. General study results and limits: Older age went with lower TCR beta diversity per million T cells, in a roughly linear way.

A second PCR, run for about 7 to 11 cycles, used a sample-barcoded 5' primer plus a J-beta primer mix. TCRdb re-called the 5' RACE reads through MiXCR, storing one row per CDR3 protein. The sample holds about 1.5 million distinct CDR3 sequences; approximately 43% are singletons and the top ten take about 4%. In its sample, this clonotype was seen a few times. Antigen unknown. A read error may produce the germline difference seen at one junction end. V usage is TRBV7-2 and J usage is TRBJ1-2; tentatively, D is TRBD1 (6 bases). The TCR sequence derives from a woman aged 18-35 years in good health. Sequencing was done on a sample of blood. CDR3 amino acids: CASSLTGRQTGYGYTF. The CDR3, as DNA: TGCGCCAGCAGCTTGACAGGTCGGCAAACAGGCTATGGCTACACCTTC.